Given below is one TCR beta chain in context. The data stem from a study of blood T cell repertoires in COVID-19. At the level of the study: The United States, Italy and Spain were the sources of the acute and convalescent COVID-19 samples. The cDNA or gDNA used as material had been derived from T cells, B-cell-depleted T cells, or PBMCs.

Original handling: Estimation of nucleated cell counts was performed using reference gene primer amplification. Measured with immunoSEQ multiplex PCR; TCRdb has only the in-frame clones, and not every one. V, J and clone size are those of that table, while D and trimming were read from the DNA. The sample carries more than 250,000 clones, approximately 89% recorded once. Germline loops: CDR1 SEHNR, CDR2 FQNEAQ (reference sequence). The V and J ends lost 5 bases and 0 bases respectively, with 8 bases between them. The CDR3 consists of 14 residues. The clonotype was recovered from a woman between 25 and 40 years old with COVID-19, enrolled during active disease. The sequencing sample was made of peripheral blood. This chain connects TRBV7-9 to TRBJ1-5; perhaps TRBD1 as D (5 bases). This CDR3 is CASSETDSNQPQHF. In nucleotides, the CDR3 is TGTGCCAGCAGCGAGACAGATAGCAATCAGCCCCAGCATTTT.